This T cell receptor beta chain was captured in a study of beta chain features in type 1 diabetes. This clone was seen a few times. Its matching antigen is unknown. The CDR3 extends over 16 amino acids. The germline CDR1 and CDR2 sequences are KGHSH and LQKENI. V lost 0 bases and J 4 bases, leaving 15 bases between the germline ends. Sequenced material consisted of expressed TCRB transcripts (all of the isolated RNA was reverse transcribed). Profiled with immunoSEQ multiplex PCR; TCRdb holds only in-frame clones, not every one. The table has 230,000 or so clones, 16% seen once. Study-wide results and limits: When Type 1 diabetes patients were examined, their TCRB CDR3s proved moderately but significantly shorter in all four CD4+ subsets.

The V and J genes are TRBV18 and TRBJ1-1; the D gene is possibly TRBD1 (6 bases). The specimen sequenced was naive CD4+ T cells from blood. The clonotype comes from a young man with type 1 diabetes. CDR3 residues: CASSPPSGQGITEAFF. The CDR3 DNA reads as TGTGCCAGCTCACCACCGTCAGGTCAGGGGATCACTGAAGCTTTCTTT.